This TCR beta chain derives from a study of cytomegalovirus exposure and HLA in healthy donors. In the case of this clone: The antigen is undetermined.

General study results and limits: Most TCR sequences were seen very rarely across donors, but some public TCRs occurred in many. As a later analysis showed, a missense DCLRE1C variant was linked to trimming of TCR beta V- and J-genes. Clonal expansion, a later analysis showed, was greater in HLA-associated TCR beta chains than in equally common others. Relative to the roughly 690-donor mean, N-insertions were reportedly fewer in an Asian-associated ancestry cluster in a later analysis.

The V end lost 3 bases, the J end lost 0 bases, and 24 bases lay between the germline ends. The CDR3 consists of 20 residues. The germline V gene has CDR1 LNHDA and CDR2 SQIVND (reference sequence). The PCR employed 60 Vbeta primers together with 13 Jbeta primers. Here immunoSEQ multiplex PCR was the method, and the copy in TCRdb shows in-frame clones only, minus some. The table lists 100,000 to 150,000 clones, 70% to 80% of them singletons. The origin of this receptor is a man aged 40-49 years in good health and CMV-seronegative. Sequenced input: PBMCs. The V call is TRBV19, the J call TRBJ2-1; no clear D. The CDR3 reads CASSIFPQSAPFSSYNEQFF. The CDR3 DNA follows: TGTGCCAGTAGTATTTTTCCCCAAAGCGCTCCCTTTAGCTCCTACAATGAGCAGTTCTTC.